Sequencing of this TCR beta chain was carried out in a study of shared clonotypes between healthy human individuals. The study ran the assay at deep level. Using immunoSEQ multiplex PCR, the repertoire was profiled, and TCRdb retains in-frame clones only, with some absent. Of 550,000 to 600,000 clones in the sample, around 76% were seen once. The CDR3 spans 13 residues. Germline CDR1 and CDR2: SGHRS and YFSETQ. The germline V and J ends were trimmed by 3 bases and 7 bases, with 13 bases remaining between them. J is TRBJ1-1 and V is TRBV5-1; D remains ambiguous. The sample was PBMCs. The TCR originated in a woman aged 40 to 50 in good health. Some clones in this sample may be carry-over from other donors' samples. DNA of the CDR3: TGCGCCAGCAGCTGGAGAGTTGGGGATGAAGCTTTCTTT. It yields the protein CASSWRVGDEAFF.